The present T cell receptor beta chain was sequenced within a study of shared clonotypes between healthy human individuals (dated by TCRdb to 2018 to 2021). Regarding the complete study: A couple of women and three men aged 18 to 49 years were included in the cohort. Different laboratories and diverse techniques were used to prepare libraries and sequence TCR repertoires, to increase sequencing depth and limit assay-specific biases. Per donor, leukapheresis produced somewhere between about 0.94 and 9.5 billion PBMCs. To estimate repertoire size and how much clonotypes are shared between individuals, the study performed deep sequencing of blood TCR repertoires from a handful of healthy adults. For each donor, three plates each were used for CD4 naive and CD4 memory, two plates were used for CD8 naive, and one plate was used for CD8 memory.

Healthy HIV-negative adults with no recently reported acute infections or vaccinations were included as donors. All donors were Caucasian adults living in Nashville, Tennessee, USA. CD4+ T cells were enriched by magnetic negative selection; naive cells were then positively selected on CD45RA, and the negative fraction formed the memory subset. Blood was collected by leukapheresis, and PBMCs were isolated by Ficoll-Histopaque density gradient centrifugation and then cryopreserved in liquid nitrogen vapor phase. Analytical flow cytometry was used to check the purity and quantity of every magnetically sorted T cell population. Each sorted fraction had its genomic DNA isolated and then quantified by UV absorbance on a Nanodrop 2000c. The paper's findings and limits, for the study overall: Sampling was restricted to blood, and TCR repertoires in tissue are likely to differ from TCR repertoires in blood. Larger estimated clonotype richness was generally found for naive subsets than for memory subsets. Across a few donors, roughly 5% of naive CD4, around 3.3% of naive CD8, under 2.5% of memory CD4, and under 0.45% of memory CD8 clonotypes were shared. Compared with non-shared clonotypes, clonotypes shared by all four sorted-subset donors had higher generation probabilities. Pairwise subsampling led to the expectation that sequencing depth would affect the degree of clonotype sharing among donors. Even with the large sequencing depth, rarefaction of the sorted-subset datasets indicated that sequencing was incomplete. The genetic and exposure-history diversity represented was limited by the small number of donors.

Using the deep immunoSEQ assay, TCR CDR3 regions were amplified from genomic DNA by multiplex PCR. For each cell subset, the extracted genomic DNA was distributed evenly across all wells of several immunoSEQ 96-well plates, and each plate served as one replicate. For sorted subsets, around 200 ng genomic DNA, equal to 30,000 or so T cell genomes, was loaded into each replicate PCR. Purified libraries were measured with a Qubit 3.0 fluorometer, size-checked on a Bioanalyzer 2100, and measured again with the KAPA Library Quantification kit. A separate single-read 150-cycle Illumina NextSeq 550 flow cell was used to sequence each immunoSEQ 96-well plate. Concerning the study's data processing: Because the immunoSEQ output held only junctional sequences and lacked quality scores, the filtering could not match the filtering applied to full-length reads. Sequences were annotated with PyIR, a Python wrapper for IgBLAST v1.9, using IMGT germline references to assign V/J genes and CDR3. Any read was removed if the V/J assignment was weak (E-value above 1e-6), the CDR3 was missing, or the read contained stop codons, out-of-frame junctions, or ambiguous translated residues. V3J clonotypes were defined as sequences sharing an identical inferred V gene, J gene, and CDR3 amino acid sequence. Percentage overlap between repertoires was calculated by dividing the number of shared unique clonotypes by the size of the smaller repertoire. Repertoire richness was assessed with RTK rarefaction, the Chao1 estimator, and Recon v2.1 estimates of unobserved clonotypes. Generation probabilities were computed with OLGA for all TCRbeta clonotypes obtained by the gDNA method from several donors. TCRdb carries this immuneACCESS record with in-frame sequences only. Its versions omit some clonotypes, under half of them owing to an unresolved V gene in the studies checked, with the rest unexplained. V and J calls and clone size follow that table, whereas D and trimming were derived from the DNA. The sample data list roughly 2.6 million clones, and around 90% of these were observed just once. The ten largest account for over 0.12% of the sample.

As for this clone: What antigen it recognizes has not been identified. Base qualities were left out, and no much larger clone turns up one base away.

Relative to germline, V is missing 5 bases and J is missing 2 bases, with 9 bases of the junction outside any gene match. For CDR1 and CDR2, the germline V gene (reference sequence) lists MNHEY and SMNVEV. From the cysteine up to the phenylalanine, the CDR3 has a length of 16 residues. Only the CDR3 part of the read is kept: 48 bases, read in frame from the first base. The receptor chain draws on TRBV27 and TRBJ1-5; 7 nucleotides in the junction match TRBD1. The specimen was naive CD4+ T cells sorted from blood. The label giving this sample's cell subset or site can be read as: CD45RA+ positively selected. The TCR sequence derives from a man aged 18 to 29 in good health. The bases read TGTGCCAGCAGTCCCAACAGGGGTTTTGGCAATCAGCCCCAGCATTTT. The resulting protein is CASSPNRGFGNQPQHF.